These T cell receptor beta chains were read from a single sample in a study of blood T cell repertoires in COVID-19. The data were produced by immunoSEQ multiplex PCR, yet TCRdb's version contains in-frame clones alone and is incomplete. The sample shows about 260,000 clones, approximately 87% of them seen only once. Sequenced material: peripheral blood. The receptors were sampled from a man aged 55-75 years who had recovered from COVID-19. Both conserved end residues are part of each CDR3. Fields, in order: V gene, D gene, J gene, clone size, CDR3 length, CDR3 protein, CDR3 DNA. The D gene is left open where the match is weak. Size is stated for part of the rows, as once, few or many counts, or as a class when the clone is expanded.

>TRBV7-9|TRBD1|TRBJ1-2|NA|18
CASSLDRGGFSPLYGYTF
TGTGCCAGCAGCTTAGATAGAGGGGGCTTTTCGCCGCTCTATGGCTACACCTTC
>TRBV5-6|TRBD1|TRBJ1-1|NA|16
CASSYRDRHMNTEAFF
TGTGCCAGCAGCTACCGGGACAGGCACATGAACACTGAAGCTTTCTTT
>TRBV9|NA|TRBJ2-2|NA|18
CASSVSSPGVANTGELFF
TGTGCCAGCAGCGTATCGAGCCCAGGGGTCGCGAACACCGGGGAGCTGTTTTTT
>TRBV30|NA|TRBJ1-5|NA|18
CAWSAGEKPPYGNQPQHF
TGTGCCTGGAGTGCGGGAGAAAAGCCCCCATATGGCAATCAGCCCCAGCATTTT
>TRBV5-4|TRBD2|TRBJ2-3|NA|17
CASSLGGSGRKADTQYF
TGTGCCAGCAGCTTAGGGGGTAGCGGGAGGAAGGCAGATACGCAGTATTTT
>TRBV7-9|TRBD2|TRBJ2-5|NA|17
CASSSGLIAGGRETQYF
TGTGCCAGCAGCAGCGGATTGATAGCGGGGGGACGGGAGACCCAGTACTTC
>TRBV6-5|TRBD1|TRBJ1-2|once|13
CASSKQGFPGYTF
TGTGCCAGCAGCAAACAGGGGTTCCCTGGCTACACCTTC
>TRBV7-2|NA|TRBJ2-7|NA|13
CASSKENNYEQYF
TGTGCCAGCAGTAAGGAGAATAATTACGAGCAGTACTTC
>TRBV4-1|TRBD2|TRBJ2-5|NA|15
CASSQGLGVQETQYF
TGCGCCAGCAGCCAGGGACTAGGGGTCCAAGAGACCCAGTACTTC
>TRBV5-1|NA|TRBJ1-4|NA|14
CASSRTGYNEKLFF
TGCGCCAGCAGCCGGACGGGATATAATGAAAAACTGTTTTTT
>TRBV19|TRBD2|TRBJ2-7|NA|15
CANRPRTSGVYEQYF
TGTGCCAATAGACCCCGGACTAGCGGGGTTTACGAGCAGTACTTC
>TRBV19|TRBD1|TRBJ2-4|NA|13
CASSSGQGNIQYF
TGTGCCAGTAGTTCAGGACAGGGCAACATTCAGTACTTC
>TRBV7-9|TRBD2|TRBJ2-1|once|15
CASSPVGLADNEQFF
TGTGCCAGCAGCCCTGTGGGACTAGCGGACAATGAGCAGTTCTTC
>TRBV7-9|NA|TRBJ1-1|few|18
CASSLFLGQPKMNTEAFF
TGTGCCAGCAGCTTATTTTTAGGACAGCCAAAGATGAACACTGAAGCTTTCTTT
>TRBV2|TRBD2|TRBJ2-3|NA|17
CASKILGLAGAIDTQYF
TGTGCCAGCAAAATCCTGGGACTAGCGGGAGCTATAGATACGCAGTATTTT
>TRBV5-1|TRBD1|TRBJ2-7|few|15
CASSENRGPSYEQYF
TGCGCCAGCAGCGAGAACAGGGGGCCCTCCTACGAGCAGTACTTC
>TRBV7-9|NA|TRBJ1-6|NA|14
CASSFGGLNSPLHF
TGTGCCAGCAGCTTTGGGGGCCTTAATTCACCCCTCCACTTT
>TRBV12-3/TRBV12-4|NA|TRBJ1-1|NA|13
CASSSTVRWGAFF
TGTGCCAGCAGTTCGACAGTGCGATGGGGAGCTTTCTTT
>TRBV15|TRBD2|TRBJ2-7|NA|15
CATSRVTGGPDEQYF
TGTGCCACCAGCAGAGTAACGGGAGGGCCGGACGAGCAGTACTTC
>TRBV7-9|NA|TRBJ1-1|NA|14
CASSLGGAAVGAFF
TGTGCCAGCAGCTTAGGGGGTGCAGCGGTTGGAGCTTTCTTT
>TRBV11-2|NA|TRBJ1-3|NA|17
CVSSARRGFNSGNTIYF
TGTGTCAGCAGCGCCCGGAGAGGTTTTAACTCTGGAAACACCATATATTTT
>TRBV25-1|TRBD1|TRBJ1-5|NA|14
CASGTGQGTQPQHF
TGTGCCAGCGGGACCGGACAGGGTACACAGCCCCAGCATTTT
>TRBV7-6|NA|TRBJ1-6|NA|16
CASSLGPGRGNSPLHF
TGTGCCAGCAGCTTAGGGCCGGGCAGGGGTAATTCACCCCTCCACTTT
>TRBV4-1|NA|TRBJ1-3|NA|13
CASSQVAGNTIYF
TGCGCCAGCAGCCAAGTCGCGGGAAACACCATATATTTT
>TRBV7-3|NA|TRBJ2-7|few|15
CASSLGAEPLYEQYF
TGTGCCAGCAGCCTGGGGGCTGAGCCATTATACGAGCAGTACTTC
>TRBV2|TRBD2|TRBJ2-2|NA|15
CASRGLAGIGGELFF
TGTGCCAGCCGCGGACTAGCGGGGATTGGCGGGGAGCTGTTTTTT
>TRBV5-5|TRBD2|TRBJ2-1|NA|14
CASSFSGVYNEQFF
TGTGCCAGCAGCTTTAGCGGGGTTTACAATGAGCAGTTCTTC
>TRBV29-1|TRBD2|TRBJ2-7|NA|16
CSVESGLAGSLYEQYF
TGCAGCGTTGAATCCGGACTAGCGGGATCACTCTACGAGCAGTACTTC
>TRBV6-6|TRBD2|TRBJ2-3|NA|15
CASSGTSGNTDTQYF
TGTGCCAGCAGTGGGACTAGCGGAAACACAGATACGCAGTATTTT
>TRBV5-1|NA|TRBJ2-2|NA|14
CASSSGDDTGELFF
TGCGCCAGCAGCTCGGGGGATGACACCGGGGAGCTGTTTTTT
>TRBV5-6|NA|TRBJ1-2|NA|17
CASSPLETAFLNYGYTF
TGTGCCAGCAGCCCGCTGGAGACAGCCTTTCTGAACTATGGCTACACCTTC
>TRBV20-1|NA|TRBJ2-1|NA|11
CSARTDGEQFF
TGCAGTGCTAGGACAGATGGGGAGCAGTTCTTC
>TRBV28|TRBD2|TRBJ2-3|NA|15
CASSPAGTSADTQYF
TGTGCCAGCAGCCCCGCCGGGACTAGCGCAGATACGCAGTATTTT
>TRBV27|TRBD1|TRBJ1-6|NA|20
CASRPISGTGGLGNNSPLHF
TGTGCCAGCAGACCGATTTCCGGGACAGGGGGCTTAGGGAATAATTCACCCCTCCACTTT
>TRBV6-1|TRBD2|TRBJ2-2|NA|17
CASSEDTGGPGTGELFF
TGTGCCAGCAGTGAGGACACGGGGGGGCCCGGCACCGGGGAGCTGTTTTTT
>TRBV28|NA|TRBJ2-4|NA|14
CASSLLGAGNIQYF
TGTGCCAGCAGTTTACTGGGGGCGGGCAACATTCAGTACTTC
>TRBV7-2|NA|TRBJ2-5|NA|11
CASSLQETQYF
TGTGCCAGCAGCTTACAGGAGACCCAGTACTTC
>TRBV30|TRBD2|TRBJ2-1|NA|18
CAWGSTSGRPISYNEQFF
TGTGCCTGGGGTTCGACTAGCGGGAGACCAATCTCCTACAATGAGCAGTTCTTC
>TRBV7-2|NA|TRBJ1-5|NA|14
CASSLVPGGQPQHF
TGTGCCAGCAGCTTAGTCCCGGGAGGGCAGCCCCAGCATTTT
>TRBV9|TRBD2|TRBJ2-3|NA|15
CASSPIGGASDTQYF
TGTGCCAGCAGCCCCATCGGGGGGGCCAGCGATACGCAGTATTTT
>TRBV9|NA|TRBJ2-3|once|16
CASSVEGLGGTDTQYF
TGTGCCAGCAGCGTAGAGGGACTCGGTGGGACAGATACGCAGTATTTT
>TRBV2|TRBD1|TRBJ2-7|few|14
CASRGDRLTYEQYF
TGTGCCAGCAGGGGGGACAGGCTGACCTACGAGCAGTACTTC
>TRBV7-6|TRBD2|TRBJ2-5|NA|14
CASSSGTIKETQYF
TGTGCCAGCAGCTCCGGGACTATTAAAGAGACCCAGTACTTC
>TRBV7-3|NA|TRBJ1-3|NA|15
CASSPQGLKGNTIYF
TGTGCCAGCAGCCCACAGGGATTGAAAGGAAACACCATATATTTT